One sample yielded the 12 T cell receptor beta chains listed below, sequenced in a study of T and B cells in COVID-19 patients. From blood, about 250-500 ng of genomic DNA served as TRB template. Multiplex PCR with BIOMED2 TRB-A/B primer pools amplified TRB rearrangements. Each CDR3 protein is one row after TCRdb ran MiXCR on the multiplex PCR reads. The profile covers roughly 15,000 distinct CDR3 sequences, with 28% appearing a single time and approximately 4.5% taken by the ten largest. The sample was blood. The receptors come from a human donor who had recovered from COVID-19.

The V call is TRBV6-5, the J call TRBJ1-3; the D is unclear. Germline CDR1 and CDR2: MNHEY and SVGAGI. The CDR3 runs to 13 residues. V lost 4 bases and J 4 bases, leaving 8 bases between the germline ends. In DNA, the CDR3 is TGTGCCAGCAGTTCAACTTTCGGAAACACCATATATTTT. The encoded protein is CASSSTFGNTIYF.

This clonotype was observed at least ten times. V and J are TRBV6-4 and TRBJ2-3, with 12 bases that match TRBD1. In germline, CDR1 is MRHNA, CDR2 SNTAGT. J was trimmed by 4 bases and V by 3 bases; bases with no gene match: 2. CDR3 length: 15 residues. The CDR3 nucleotides are TGTGCCAGCAGTGAGGGGACAGGGGGCCCAGATACGCAGTATTTT. Translation: CASSEGTGGPDTQYF.

The V call is TRBV12-3 or TRBV12-4, the J call TRBJ2-1, with D possibly being TRBD2 (6 bases). This CDR3 has 12 residues. The V and J ends lost 3 bases and 9 bases respectively, with 9 bases between them. CDR3 DNA: TGTGCCAGCAGTTTGGAGGGAACTGAGCAGTTCTTC. As protein: CASSLEGTEQFF.

The J gene is TRBJ1-5, the V gene TRBV6-5; D not certain. The CDR3 extends over 15 amino acids. V lost 6 bases and J lost 0, with 12 bases in between. Germline CDR1 is MNHEY and CDR2 is SVGAGI. The CDR3 reads CASRRNGNSNQPQHF. In DNA form, the CDR3 reads TGTGCCAGCAGGAGGAATGGAAATAGCAATCAGCCCCAGCATTTT.

In its sample, this clonotype was seen many times. The gene calls are TRBV6-1 and TRBJ2-7; 7 bases are a match to TRBD1. The germline CDR1 and CDR2 sequences are MNHNS and SASEGT. The junction had 3 bases not matched to a gene; V was cut back by 2 bases and J by 2 bases. CDR3 size: 14 residues. DNA for the CDR3: TGTGCCAGCAGTGAAAAGGACAGGACCTACGAGCAGTACTTC. Its protein is CASSEKDRTYEQYF.

A few counts support this clonotype. The CDR3 nucleotides read TGTGCCAGCAGTTGGGCCAATGAGCAGTTCTTC. Protein sequence: CASSWANEQFF. The chain joins TRBV12-3 or TRBV12-4 to TRBJ2-1; no firm D call. The CDR3 contains 11 residues. V lost 4 bases, J lost 6 bases, and 4 bases lay in between.

By share, this clonotype counts as medium-sized. The rearrangement joins TRBV19 to TRBJ2-5; no reliable D call. CDR3 length equals 15 residues. Germline V lookup: CDR1 LNHDA, CDR2 SQIVND (reference sequence). Trimming stripped 1 base from V and 5 bases from J, with 14 bases between. The CDR3 sequence is CASSIVGALGETQYF. The CDR3 nucleotides are TGTGCCAGTAGTATAGTAGGCGCCTTGGGTGAGACCCAGTACTTC.

This clonotype was counted a few times. V usage is TRBV7-9 and J usage is TRBJ2-5; 7 bases agree with TRBD2. Looked up from germline, CDR1 is SEHNR and CDR2 is FQNEAQ (reference sequence). The CDR3 spans 14 residues. J gave up 10 bases and V 5 bases, and 13 bases lay outside the gene matches. The CDR3 is CASSPEAGYWDQYF. CDR3 DNA: TGTGCCAGCAGCCCGGAAGCGGGGTACTGGGACCAGTACTTC. Filled out from reference TRBV7-9 and TRBJ2-5, the complete variable domain reads DTGVSQNPRHKITKRGQNVTFRCDPISEHNRLYWYRQTLGQGPEFLTYFQNEAQLEKSRLLSDRFSAERPKGSFSTLEIQRTEQGDSAMYLCASSPEAGYWDQYFGPGTRLLVL.

This CDR3 reads CASSPRTYTDTQYF. CDR3 nucleotides: TGTGCCAGCAGCCCCCGGACTTACACAGATACGCAGTATTTT. This chain links TRBV7-2 with TRBJ2-3; a weak D match, TRBD2 (5 bases). Looked up from germline, CDR1 is SGHTA and CDR2 is FQGNSA. The CDR3 has 14 residues. Trimming removed 5 bases from V and 2 bases from J, with 11 bases in between.

This chain uses TRBV27 with TRBJ2-7, with 8 bases identical to TRBD1. The CDR3 extends over 15 amino acids. With 3 bases clipped from V and 2 bases from J, the junction kept 6 bases outside the gene matches. The V gene's germline CDR1 is MNHEY and CDR2 SMNVEV (reference sequence). The CDR3 coding sequence is TGTGCCAGCAGTTTGTCGCCGACAGGGGCCTACGAGCAGTACTTC. It translates to CASSLSPTGAYEQYF.

This clonotype was seen only a few times. In DNA, the CDR3 is TGTGCCAGCAGGGACAGTCCCCTGACTGAAGCTTTCTTT. This gives the protein CASRDSPLTEAFF. The chain carries TRBV6-4 and TRBJ1-1; TRBD1 might be the D (6 bases). Germline V lookup: CDR1 MRHNA, CDR2 SNTAGT. Trimming took 6 bases from V and 5 from J, leaving 13 bases between them. CDR3 length: 13 residues.

V usage is TRBV6-5 and J usage is TRBJ2-1; D remains ambiguous. The CDR3 spans 14 residues. Germline loops: CDR1 MNHEY, CDR2 SVGAGI. With 6 bases removed from V and 4 bases from J, the gap between germline ends came to 13 bases. The CDR3 reads CASSSDGVYNEQFF. CDR3 nucleotide sequence: TGTGCCAGCAGCTCGGACGGAGTATACAATGAGCAGTTCTTC.